Sequencing of this T cell receptor (beta chain) was carried out in a study of blood T cells in healthy people across ages (dated by TCRdb to about 2015). With respect to the entire study: In model experiments, template switching captured roughly one uniquely barcoded TCR beta cDNA molecule for every two T cells. To avoid experimental bias, donors of different ages were randomly spread across the sequencing lanes. Four age groups were formed from the donors: young (average 16 years), middle-aged (approximately 39), aged (about 68) and long-lived (82). To track age-related changes in TCR beta repertoire diversity, the study relied on deep sequencing normalized with unique cDNA molecular identifiers. The study analyzed two additional independent replicas of 1 million unique cDNA reads from the same blood draw for two donors, one aged 18 to 30 and one aged 80 or older. Results and caveats for the whole study, not just this receptor: Because profiling used bulk unsorted PBMCs, naive and antigen-experienced compartments could not be compared conclusively. The long-lived group showed more naive CD4+ T cells, fewer expanded clones and increased TCR diversity than the aged group, suggesting age selection. Total diversity estimates from one million sequenced T cells were considered lower bounds and underestimates. Observed TCR beta diversity correlated strongly with the percentage of naive T cells measured by flow cytometry. Because donor CMV infection status was unknown, age-related changes in expanded clonotypes were potentially confounded. Observed TCR beta diversity per million T cells fell roughly linearly with age, and a significant reduction was already apparent by age roughly 40.

Libraries came from 5' RACE. For sequencing, an Illumina HiSeq 2500 was employed. A second roughly 7 to 12 cycle PCR used a sample-barcoded 5' primer and a J-beta primer mix. A template-switch 5' adaptor carrying 12 random nucleotides introduced a unique molecular identifier onto each TCR beta cDNA molecule. At least 2.5 million CDR3-containing paired-end reads were obtained from each sample. The Mint cDNA synthesis kit, primed by a TRBC-specific oligonucleotide, was used to synthesize first-strand cDNA from all RNA. Following uracil-DNA glycosylase treatment, a first 18-cycle PCR with universal primers M1SS and BC2_uni_R was performed on all cDNA. On the study's bioinformatics: Normalization of each sample was performed by random selection of 1 million high-quality reads, each carrying a distinct molecular identifier. Instead of being binned into consensus sequences, reads with shared molecular identifiers were discarded. MiTCR, run with a Q25 quality threshold and the strictest error-elimination algorithm, handled CDR3 identification, clonotype clustering and error correction. A nonparametric unseen species model using Euler transformation provided a lower-bound estimate of total TCR beta diversity. TCRdb reprocessing: public reads trimmed at Q25 with fastp, clones called with MiXCR, in-frame beta chains kept. Duplicate CDR3 protein sequences are folded into a single record with the most common DNA and genes. TCRdb's processing, not the study's, gives the V and J calls here. The sample includes just under 900,000 distinct CDR3 sequences, with 29% observed a single time. The ten top clones hold roughly a sixth of the sample.

In the case of this clonotype: Which antigen it targets is not known. Per-base qualities were not stored, and no clone one base away is much larger.

Counted from cysteine to phenylalanine, this CDR3 has 12 amino acids. Only the CDR3 DNA is retained, 36 bases long and in frame from the first base. V is pared back by 0 bases and J by 8 bases, with 10 bases lying between the germline termini. Sequences GTSNPN (CDR1) and SVGIG (CDR2) are obtained from the germline V gene (reference sequence). The roughly 39 donors, aged roughly 6 to 95 years, were systemically healthy Caucasian individuals from Russia. About 9.1 milliliters of peripheral blood were collected from each donor into EDTA-treated Vacutainer tubes. PBMCs were isolated by Ficoll-Paque density-gradient centrifugation, with at least 6 million obtained per sample. Total RNA was extracted from PBMCs with Trizol reagent, with at least 6 micrograms obtained per sample. The percentages of naive CD45RAhigh/CD27high T cells were determined by flow cytometry on a PBMC aliquot from every donor.

The source material was blood. The source of this sequence is a woman older than 75 in good health. The rearranged segments are TRBV30 and TRBJ1-2; confidence is insufficient to name the D gene. This receptor has the CDR3 CAWSVLPGGYTF. The sequence in DNA is TGTGCCTGGAGTGTACTACCGGGCGGCTACACCTTC.